Below are 16 T cell receptor beta chains sequenced from a single sample in a study of tumor-infiltrating lymphocytes in primary liver carcinoma. Unsorted bulk tissue of about 20-32 mg yielded co-extracted RNA and DNA. Making TCR beta cDNA involved around 520 ng total RNA and a constant-region primer. Slightly modified ARM-PCR with three nested multiplex PCR rounds yielded TCR beta libraries. The first two PCR rounds, approximately 10 cycles each, used TRBV1-TRBV30 forward primers and a C-beta reverse primer. In TCRdb, the multiplex PCR reads were re-called with MiXCR into one record per CDR3 protein. Counted here are fewer than 90,000 distinct CDR3 sequences, around 70% occurring once; the ten biggest clones make up 15% to 20%. Input material: liver tumor tissue from sampling region 1. Described subset: tumor region T1, superior pole. All receptors come from a middle-aged man with primary liver carcinoma and hepatitis B virus infection.

The gene calls are TRBV6-1 and TRBJ1-5; perhaps TRBD1 as D (5 bases). The germline V gene has CDR1 MNHNS and CDR2 SASEGT. Trimming stripped 8 bases from V and 11 bases from J, with 19 bases between. The CDR3 runs 13 residues. This CDR3 is CASCVTGDVSQHF. CDR3 nucleotide sequence: TGTGCCAGCTGCGTTACAGGTGATGTCTCCCAGCATTTT.

CDR3: CASYGLAGDEQYF. Written as DNA, the CDR3 is TGTGCCAGTTACGGACTAGCGGGAGACGAGCAGTACTTC. This chain links TRBV12-3 or TRBV12-4 with TRBJ2-7, with 13 bases identical to TRBD2. The CDR3 sequence is 13 residues long. Trimming cost V 9 bases and J 5 bases; bases outside gene matches: 4.

Worth noting for this clonotype: Because the CDR3 is missing its conserved closing phenylalanine or tryptophan, this is likely a read error. The V call is TRBV24-1, the J call TRBJ2-2; tentative D call: TRBD2 (6 bases). Germline CDR1 is KGHDR and CDR2 is SFDVKD. This CDR3 is 17 amino acids long. Trimming removed 3 bases from V and 0 bases from J, with 13 bases in between. The CDR3 DNA sequence: TGTGCCACCAGTGATCCGTCGACGGGAGCGAACACCGGGGAGCTGTTTTCT. Translated, it gives CATSDPSTGANTGELFS.

This clonotype has at least ten counts. Possible read error: a much larger clone is one base away. This likely comes from a read error, as the CDR3 has no conserved phenylalanine or tryptophan at its end. The chain employs TRBV12-3 or TRBV12-4 and TRBJ1-1; maybe TRBD1 (5 bases). CDR3 length equals 13 residues. V lost 5 bases and J 7 bases, leaving 14 bases between the germline ends. In DNA form, the CDR3 reads TGTGCCAGCAGTGAGGGGCAATCGGGTGAAGCTTTCTCT. It translates to CASSEGQSGEAFS.

To note about this clonotype: Compared with germline, one end of the junction differs, possibly owing to a read error. The chain uses TRBV6-5 and TRBJ2-7; 9 bases are a match to TRBD1. Germline CDR1 is MNHEY and CDR2 is SVGAGI. The CDR3 covers 11 residues. The CDR3 nucleotides are TGTGACAGCAATTCGGGACAGGGTCAGTACTTC. Translated, it gives CDSNSGQGQYF.

Turning to this clonotype: At one of its ends the junction is not consistent with the germline gene, which may arise from a read error. V usage is TRBV12-3 or TRBV12-4 and J usage is TRBJ2-6; D perhaps matches TRBD1 (5 bases). This CDR3 is 14 amino acids long. The CDR3 nucleotides read TGTGCCAGCCGAATCTCGTCTGGGGCCAGCGTCCTGACTTTC. Translated, it gives CASRISSGASVLTF.

The chain combines TRBV6-5 with TRBJ2-2; D is possibly TRBD2 (6 bases). From germline, CDR1 is MNHEY and CDR2 SVGAGI. The CDR3 totals 12 residues. Trimming pared 6 bases from V and 13 bases from J, leaving 15 bases between. In DNA form, the CDR3 reads TGTGCCAGCAGGGAGAGGGGCGGGATGCTGTTTTTT. This gives the protein CASRERGGMLFF.

The chain joins TRBV29-1 to TRBJ2-3; TRBD2 matches at 11 bases. V was clipped by 6 bases and J by 7 bases; unmatched bases: 12. Germline CDR1 is SQVTM and CDR2 is ANQGSEA. CDR3 size: 15 residues. In DNA form, the CDR3 reads TGCAGCGTCGAAAGGCTAGCGGGAGGCCAAAATACGCAGTATTTT. Protein: CSVERLAGGQNTQYF.

About this clonotype itself: Since a much larger clone is just one base distant, this may be a read error. V is TRBV30 and J is TRBJ2-1, with 7 nucleotides matching TRBD2. Germline-derived CDR1 and CDR2 are GTSNPN and SVGIG (reference sequence). This CDR3 has 13 amino acids. The CDR3 DNA is TGTGCCTCTCCTAGCGGACCTTACATTGAGCAGTTCTTC. Translation gives CASPSGPYIEQFF.

With respect to this clonotype: The CDR3 ends on some other residue instead of the conserved phenylalanine or tryptophan, so this is likely a read error. The chain employs TRBV28 and TRBJ2-7, with 7 bases that match TRBD1. J gave up 1 base and V 7 bases, and 10 bases lay outside the gene matches. The CDR3 covers 15 residues. The germline CDR1 and CDR2 sequences are MDHEN and SYDVKM. The CDR3 sequence is CASNIRGPLSYEQYY. The DNA for the CDR3 is TGTGCCAGCAATATAAGGGGGCCCCTGTCCTACGAGCAGTACTAC.

This clonotype was detected only a few times. Here the CDR3 reads CASTPSGTGSTDTQYF. The CDR3 region has the DNA TGTGCCAGCACCCCCTCCGGGACGGGGAGCACAGATACGCAGTATTTT. The J gene is TRBJ2-3, the V gene TRBV11-2; D is tentatively TRBD1 or TRBD2 (5 bases each). Germline V gives CDR1 SGHAT, CDR2 FQNNGV. V dropped 7 bases and J dropped 0 bases, with 17 bases sitting between them. CDR3 length: 16 residues.

This chain connects TRBV4-2 to TRBJ2-1; 7 bases align to TRBD2. Gene TRBJ2-7 matches the end of the DNA better, so the J call may be wrong. The CDR3 covers 16 residues. From germline, CDR1 is LGHNA and CDR2 YNFKEQ. The CDR3 is CASSQARGSDYNEQYF. The CDR3 DNA reads as TGTGCCAGCAGCCAGGCCCGCGGGAGTGATTACAATGAGCAGTACTTC.

With respect to this clonotype: An end of the junction differs from the germline gene, which may be a read error. The CDR3 is CANSRRPGELFF. The CDR3 coding sequence is TGTGCCAACAGTCGTAGGCCCGGGGAGCTATTTTTT. The rearrangement joins TRBV12-3 or TRBV12-4 to TRBJ2-2; maybe TRBD2 (5 bases). The CDR3 runs 12 residues.

Comment on this clonotype: The junction departs from germline at one end; a sequencing error may be responsible. The chain couples TRBV5-1 to TRBJ1-2; 7 bases align to TRBD1. The length of the CDR3 is 16 residues. Looked up from germline, CDR1 is SGHRS and CDR2 is YFSETQ. CDR3 loop: CASSLPSRDSNYGHTF. In nucleotides, the CDR3 is TGCGCCAGCAGCTTGCCTTCCCGGGACAGTAACTATGGCCACACCTTC.

This clonotype is medium-sized in the sample. V is TRBV11-3 and J is TRBJ1-1; the D is unclear. Trimming took 3 bases from V and 0 from J, leaving 5 bases between them. There are 13 residues in the CDR3. Germline V gives CDR1 SGHNT, CDR2 YENEEA. The CDR3 DNA is TGTGCCAGCAGCTTTGCTATGAACACTGAAGCTTTCTTT. Protein product: CASSFAMNTEAFF.

By share of the sample, this clonotype is medium-sized. CDR3: CASSLGVREQFF. CDR3 DNA: TGTGCCAGCAGCTTGGGGGTACGTGAGCAGTTCTTC. The chain combines TRBV11-2 with TRBJ2-1, with D perhaps TRBD1 or TRBD2 (5 bases each). V shed 3 bases and J shed 9 bases, with 9 bases lying between them. This CDR3 region has 12 residues. Per germline, CDR1 SGHAT and CDR2 FQNNGV.